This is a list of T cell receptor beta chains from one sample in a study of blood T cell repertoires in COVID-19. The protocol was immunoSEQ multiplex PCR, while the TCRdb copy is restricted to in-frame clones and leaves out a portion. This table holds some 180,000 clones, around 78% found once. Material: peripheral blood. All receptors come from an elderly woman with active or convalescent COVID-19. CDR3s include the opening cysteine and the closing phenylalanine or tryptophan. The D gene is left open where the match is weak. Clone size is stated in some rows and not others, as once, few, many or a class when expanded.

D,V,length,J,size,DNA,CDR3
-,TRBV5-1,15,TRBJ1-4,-,TGCGCCAGCAGCTTGAGGGGTGCAACTAATGAAAAACTGTTTTTT,CASSLRGATNEKLFF
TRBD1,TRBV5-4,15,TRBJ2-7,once,TGTGCCAGCAGCCCCGACAGGGGTCGGTTTTACGAGCAGTACTTC,CASSPDRGRFYEQYF
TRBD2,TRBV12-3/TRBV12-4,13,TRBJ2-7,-,TGTGCCAGCAGGCTAGCGGACATCTACGAGCAGTACTTC,CASRLADIYEQYF
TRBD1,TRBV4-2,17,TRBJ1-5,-,TGTGCCAGCAGCCCCGAGCTGACAGGGATGGGCAATCAGCCCCAGCATTTT,CASSPELTGMGNQPQHF
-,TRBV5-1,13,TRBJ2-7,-,TGCGCCAGCAGCTTCCCCAGCTCCTACGAGCAGTACTTC,CASSFPSSYEQYF
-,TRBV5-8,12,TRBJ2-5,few,TGTGCCAGCAGCTTCTATCAAGAGACCCAGTACTTC,CASSFYQETQYF
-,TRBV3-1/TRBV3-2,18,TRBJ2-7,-,TGTGCCAGCAGCCAAGCCGCAGCAGGACGGAGGGATGAATTGGAGCAGTACTTC,CASSQAAAGRRDELEQYF
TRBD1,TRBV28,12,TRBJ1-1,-,TGTGCCAGCACTCAGGGGGGCACTGAAGCTTTCTTT,CASTQGGTEAFF
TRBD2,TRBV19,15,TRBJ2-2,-,TGTGCCAGTAGTATAGATCGCGGGAGCACCGGGGAGCTGTTTTTT,CASSIDRGSTGELFF
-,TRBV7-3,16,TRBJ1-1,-,TGTGCCAGCAGTCAGATTCCGGGGACGGAGGGGACTGAAGCTTTCTTT,CASSQIPGTEGTEAFF
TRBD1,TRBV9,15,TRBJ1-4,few,TGTGCCAGCAGCGTCCGGACAGGGATTAATGAAAAACTGTTTTTT,CASSVRTGINEKLFF
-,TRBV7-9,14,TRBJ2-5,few,TGTGCCAGCAGCTTTCAAACGGGCCAAGAGACCCAGTACTTC,CASSFQTGQETQYF
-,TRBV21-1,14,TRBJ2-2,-,TGTGCCAGCAGCGGACAGGGTAACACCGGGGAGCTGTTTTTT,CASSGQGNTGELFF
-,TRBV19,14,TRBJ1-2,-,TGTGCCAGTAGTATAGACCCCGACTGGGGCGGCTACACCTTC,CASSIDPDWGGYTF
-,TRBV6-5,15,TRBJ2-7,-,TGTGCCAGCAGTTACTCGAGGACAAGCTCCTACGAGCAGTACTTC,CASSYSRTSSYEQYF
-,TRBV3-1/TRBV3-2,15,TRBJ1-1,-,TGTGCCAGCAGCCGAGGAGTTTGGGCGGGCACTGAAGCTTTCTTT,CASSRGVWAGTEAFF
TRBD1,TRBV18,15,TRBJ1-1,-,TGTGCCAGCTCACTAGCCGGACAGGTGAACACTGAAGCTTTCTTT,CASSLAGQVNTEAFF
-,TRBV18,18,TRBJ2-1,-,TGTGCCAGCTCACCACTACAGGGTTTCCAGATAGGTTACAATGAGCAGTTCTTC,CASSPLQGFQIGYNEQFF
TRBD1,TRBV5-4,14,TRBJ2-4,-,TGTGCCAGCAGCCCTACCCGGGACAGTAACATTCAGTACTTC,CASSPTRDSNIQYF
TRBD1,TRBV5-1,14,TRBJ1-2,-,TGCGCCAGCAGCCTGGACAGGGGTAACTATGGCTACACCTTC,CASSLDRGNYGYTF
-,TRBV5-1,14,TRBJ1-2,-,TGCGCCAGCAGCCCCGGCCAGGGTTTTGGTGGCTACACCTTC,CASSPGQGFGGYTF
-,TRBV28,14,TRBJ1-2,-,TGTGCCAGCACCCTGGGGAGGGGGGGCGGTGGCTACACCTTC,CASTLGRGGGGYTF
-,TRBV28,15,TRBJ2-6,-,TGTGCCAGCCTCCGCGGGCGCCTGGGGGCCAACGTCCTGACTTTC,CASLRGRLGANVLTF
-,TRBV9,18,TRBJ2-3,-,TGTGCCAGCAGCGTAGCTACGATGGTCAGGGGCAGAGGAGATGCGCAGTATTTT,CASSVATMVRGRGDAQYF
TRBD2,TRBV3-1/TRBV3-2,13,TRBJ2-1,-,TGTGCCAGCAGCCAAGTTGGGCGGGGGAAGCAGTTCTTC,CASSQVGRGKQFF
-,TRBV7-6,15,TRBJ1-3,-,TGTGCCAGCAGCGGGGCGAGGAGCTCTGGAAACACCATATATTTT,CASSGARSSGNTIYF
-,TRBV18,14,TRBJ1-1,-,TGTGCCAGCTCACCAGAGTCCGGGAACACTGAAGCTTTCTTT,CASSPESGNTEAFF
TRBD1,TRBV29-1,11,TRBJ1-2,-,TGCAGCGCGCAGACAGGGTATGGCTACACCTTC,CSAQTGYGYTF
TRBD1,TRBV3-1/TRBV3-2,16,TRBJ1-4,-,TGTGCCAGCAGCCAAGATTTCGCGACAGGGCCTGAAAAACTGTTTTTT,CASSQDFATGPEKLFF
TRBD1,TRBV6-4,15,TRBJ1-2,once,TGTGCCAGCCGACCAGGGGGACAGGGGGTCGCTGGCTACACCTTC,CASRPGGQGVAGYTF
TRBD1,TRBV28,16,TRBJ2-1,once,TGTGCCAGCAGTTCCTTTGGGACAGGGATGGACAATGAGCAGTTCTTC,CASSSFGTGMDNEQFF
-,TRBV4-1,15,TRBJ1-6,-,TGCGCCAGCAGCCAAGGGGGGGGTCAGGGTTCACCCCTCCACTTT,CASSQGGGQGSPLHF
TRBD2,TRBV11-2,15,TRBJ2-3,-,TGTGCCAGCAGCTTAAATGGCGGGGGGACAGATACGCAGTATTTT,CASSLNGGGTDTQYF
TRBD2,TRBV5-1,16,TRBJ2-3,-,TGCGCCAGCAGTGGAGCGGGGGGGCTTGTCACAGATACGCAGTATTTT,CASSGAGGLVTDTQYF
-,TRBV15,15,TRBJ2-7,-,TGTGCCACCAGCAGAGATCTTTACAGCTCCTACGAGCAGTACTTC,CATSRDLYSSYEQYF
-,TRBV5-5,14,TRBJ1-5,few,TGTGCCAGCAGCTTGATGCAGGTCAATCAGCCCCAGCATTTT,CASSLMQVNQPQHF